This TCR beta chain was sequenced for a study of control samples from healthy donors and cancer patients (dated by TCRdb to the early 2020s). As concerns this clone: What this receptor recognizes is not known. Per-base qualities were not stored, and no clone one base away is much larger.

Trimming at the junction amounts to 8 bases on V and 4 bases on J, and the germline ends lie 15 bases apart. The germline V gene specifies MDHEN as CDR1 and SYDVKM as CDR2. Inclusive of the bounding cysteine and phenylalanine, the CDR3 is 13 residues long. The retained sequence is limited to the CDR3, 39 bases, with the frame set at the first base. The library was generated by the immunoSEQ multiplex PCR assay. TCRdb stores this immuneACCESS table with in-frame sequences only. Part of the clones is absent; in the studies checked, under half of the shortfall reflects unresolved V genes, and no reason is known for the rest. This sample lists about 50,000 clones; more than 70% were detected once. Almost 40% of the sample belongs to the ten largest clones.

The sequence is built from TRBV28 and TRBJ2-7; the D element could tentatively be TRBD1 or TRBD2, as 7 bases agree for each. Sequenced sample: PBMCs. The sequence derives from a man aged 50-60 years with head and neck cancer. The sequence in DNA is TGTGCCAGCCTACAGCGGGACAGATACGAGCAGTACTTC. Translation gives CASLQRDRYEQYF.